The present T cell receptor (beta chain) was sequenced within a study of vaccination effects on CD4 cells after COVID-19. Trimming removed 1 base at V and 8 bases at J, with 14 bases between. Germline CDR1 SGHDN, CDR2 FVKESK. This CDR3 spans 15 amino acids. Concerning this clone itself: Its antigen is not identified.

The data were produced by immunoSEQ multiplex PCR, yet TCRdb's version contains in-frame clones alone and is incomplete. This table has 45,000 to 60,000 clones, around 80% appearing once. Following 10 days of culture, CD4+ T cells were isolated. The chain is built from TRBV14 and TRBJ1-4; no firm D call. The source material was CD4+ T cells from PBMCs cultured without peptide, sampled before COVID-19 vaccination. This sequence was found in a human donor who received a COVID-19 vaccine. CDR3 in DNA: TGTGCCAGCAGCCAAGCCGGGCAGTCGAAAGAAAAACTGTTTTTT. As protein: CASSQAGQSKEKLFF.